The 31 T cell receptor beta chains below were found in one sample sequenced in a study of cytomegalovirus exposure and HLA in healthy donors. The PCR used 60 Vbeta and 13 Jbeta primers. TCRdb keeps only in-frame clones here, not all; method: immunoSEQ multiplex PCR. Of roughly 100,000 clones listed, around three fifths are singletons. The sequencing sample was made of PBMCs. These receptors all come from a boy aged 5-17 years in good health and CMV-seropositive.

This chain connects TRBV19 to TRBJ1-4, with TRBD1 matching over 7 bases. The CDR3 length is 15 residues. The germline V gene has CDR1 LNHDA and CDR2 SQIVND (reference sequence). Trimming took 5 bases from V and 3 from J; bases not matched to a gene: 6. CDR3 residues: CASSPRQGSNEKLFF. The DNA of the CDR3 is TGTGCCAGTAGTCCCCGACAGGGATCTAATGAAAAACTGTTTTTT.

The CDR3 coding sequence is TGTGCCAGCAGCGTAGATGGGACAGGGGAAGAGACCCAGTACTTC. Protein product: CASSVDGTGEETQYF. This chain joins TRBV9 and TRBJ2-5, with 10 bases aligning to TRBD1. CDR1 is SGDLS and CDR2 is YYNGEE in the germline V gene. With 0 bases clipped from V and 3 bases from J, the junction kept 2 bases outside the gene matches. The CDR3 has 15 amino acids. Complete variable domain (other parts from reference TRBV9 and TRBJ2-5): DSGVTQTPKHLITATGQRVTLRCSPRSGDLSVYWYQQSLDQGLQFLIQYYNGEERAKGNILERFSAQQFPDLHSELNLSSLELGDSALYFCASSVDGTGEETQYFGPGTRLLVL.

The chain is built from TRBV19 and TRBJ1-5; D may be TRBD1 (6 bases). Trimming took 9 bases from V and 6 from J, leaving 18 bases between them. This CDR3 contains 14 residues. The germline V gene has CDR1 LNHDA and CDR2 SQIVND (reference sequence). CDR3 loop: CASKLAGEGQPQHF. DNA of the CDR3: TGTGCCAGCAAATTAGCAGGGGAGGGTCAGCCCCAGCATTTT.

The chain combines TRBV7-8 with TRBJ1-6, with 9 bases lining up with TRBD1. With 4 bases clipped from V and 8 bases from J, the junction kept 3 bases outside the gene matches. Germline CDR1 reads SGHVS; CDR2 reads FQNEAQ. The CDR3 totals 14 residues. This CDR3 reads CASSYGQGHSPLHF. CDR3 coding DNA: TGTGCCAGCAGCTATGGACAGGGGCATTCACCCCTCCACTTT.

This chain joins TRBV7-7 and TRBJ2-3, with no clear D. V lost 5 bases to trimming and J lost 0 bases, with 9 bases between them. Per the germline V gene, CDR1 is SSHAT and CDR2 is FNYEAQ (reference sequence). CDR3 length: 14 amino acids. The DNA of the CDR3 is TGTGCCAGCAGCCCATCAACTAGCACAGATACGCAGTATTTT. Its protein is CASSPSTSTDTQYF.

This chain uses TRBV30 with TRBJ2-4, with D possibly matching TRBD2 (6 bases). The CDR3 runs to 13 residues. V was cut by 0 bases and J by 8 bases, with 11 bases left in between. Germline CDR1 and CDR2: GTSNPN and SVGIG (reference sequence). Written as DNA, the CDR3 is TGTGCCTGGAGTGTAAAGGGAGGAGACATTCAGTACTTC. Its translation is CAWSVKGGDIQYF. Full variable domain (rest looked up from reference TRBV30 and TRBJ2-4): SQTIHQWPATLVQPVGSPLSLECTVEGTSNPNLYWYRQAAGRGLQLLFYSVGIGQISSEVPQNLSASRPQDRQFILSSKKLLLSDSGFYLCAWSVKGGDIQYFGAGTRLSVL.

This chain links TRBV7-3 with TRBJ2-7, with a tentative D call TRBD1 (6 bases). Germline lookup yields CDR1 SGHTA and CDR2 FQGTGA. The CDR3 extends over 13 amino acids. V lost 0 bases to trimming and J lost 10 bases, with 13 bases between them. CDR3 sequence reads: CASSLTPDSNQYF. For the CDR3, the DNA is TGTGCCAGCAGCTTAACGCCGGACAGCAACCAGTACTTC.

J is TRBJ1-2 and V is TRBV20-1; D is possibly TRBD1 (5 bases). V was trimmed by 6 bases and J by 3 bases, leaving 8 bases between them. Germline lookup yields CDR1 DFQATT and CDR2 SNEGSKA (reference sequence). The CDR3 has 11 amino acids. DNA for the CDR3: TGCAGTGCAGGGGAGGACTATGGCTACACCTTC. Translating gives CSAGEDYGYTF.

This clone was counted a single time. The chain is built from TRBV5-4 and TRBJ2-7; perhaps TRBD2 as D (6 bases). The CDR3 spans 16 residues. CDR1 is SGHNT and CDR2 is YYREEE in the germline V gene (reference sequence). The V end lost 3 bases, the J end lost 1 base, and 17 bases lay between the germline ends. CDR3 in amino acids: CASSSNGREYSYEQYF. The CDR3 DNA reads as TGTGCCAGCAGCTCCAACGGGAGAGAATATTCCTACGAGCAGTACTTC.

This clone was observed a few times. V is TRBV7-3 and J is TRBJ2-3; D is unresolved. V was trimmed by 3 bases and J by 0 bases, leaving 10 bases between them. The length of the CDR3 is 15 residues. The germline CDR1 and CDR2 sequences are SGHTA and FQGTGA. DNA for the CDR3: TGTGCCAGCAGCTTTTCCGGAGCTAGCACAGATACGCAGTATTTT. Translated, it gives CASSFSGASTDTQYF.

The gene calls are TRBV27 and TRBJ1-5; D gene ambiguous. This CDR3 has 14 amino acids. The germline V and J ends were trimmed by 6 bases and 0 bases, with 9 bases remaining between them. Germline loops: CDR1 MNHEY, CDR2 SMNVEV (reference sequence). CDR3: CASSLHSSNQPQHF. The CDR3 DNA follows: TGTGCCAGCAGCTTACACTCTAGCAATCAGCCCCAGCATTTT.

This clone was counted once. V and J are TRBV5-8 and TRBJ1-6; D may be TRBD1 (6 bases). Germline lookup yields CDR1 SGHTS and CDR2 YDEGEE. V shed 2 bases and J shed 6 bases, with 15 bases lying between them. This CDR3 contains 16 residues. The CDR3 DNA sequence: TGTGCCAGCAGCTTTAATGTGGGGGCCGGTAATTCACCCCTCCACTTT. Translating gives CASSFNVGAGNSPLHF. Variable domain in full (rest from reference TRBV5-8 and TRBJ1-6): EAGVTQSPTHLIKTRGQQATLRCSPISGHTSVYWYQQALGLGLQFLLWYDEGEERNRGNFPPRFSGRQFPNYSSELNVNALELEDSALYLCASSFNVGAGNSPLHFGNGTRLTVT.

The rearrangement joins TRBV7-8 to TRBJ2-7, with a weak D call TRBD1 (6 bases). Germline V gives CDR1 SGHVS, CDR2 FQNEAQ. V was clipped by 11 bases and J by 4 bases, with 21 bases between them. CDR3 length: 14 residues. Written as DNA, the CDR3 is TGTGCCTCCACCTCCGGGACACAAAGATACGAGCAGTACTTC. As protein: CASTSGTQRYEQYF. Looking up the rest from reference TRBV7-8 and TRBJ2-7 gives the full variable domain: GAGVSQSPRYKVAKRGQDVALRCDPISGHVSLFWYQQALGQGPEFLTYFQNEAQLDKSGLPSDRFFAERPEGSVSTLKIQRTQQEDSAVYLCASTSGTQRYEQYFGPGTRLTVT.

In its sample, this clone was seen many times. The chain carries TRBV7-2 and TRBJ1-2; D is unclear. Germline V CDR1 and CDR2: SGHTA, FQGNSA. The CDR3 contains 12 residues. The V and J ends lost 5 bases and 2 bases respectively, with 6 bases between them. In DNA form, the CDR3 reads TGTGCCAGCAGCCCTGCGAACTATGGCTACACCTTC. As protein: CASSPANYGYTF. Combining the CDR3 with reference TRBV7-2 and TRBJ1-2 gives the whole variable domain GAGVSQSPSNKVTEKGKDVELRCDPISGHTALYWYRQSLGQGLEFLIYFQGNSAPDKSGLPSDRFSAERTGGSVSTLTIQRTQQEDSAVYLCASSPANYGYTFGSGTRLTVV.

This clone was seen a few times. This rearrangement joins TRBV18 to TRBJ1-1; D gene unclear. This CDR3 contains 14 residues. CDR1 and CDR2 from the germline V gene are KGHSH and LQKENI. Trimming left V 4 bases short and J 0 bases short, with 9 bases between. The CDR3 is CASSLSTLNTEAFF. The DNA of the CDR3 is TGTGCCAGCTCACTATCGACTTTGAACACTGAAGCTTTCTTT.

The V call is TRBV7-3, the J call TRBJ2-1; 12 positions match TRBD2. The CDR3 has 19 amino acids. V shed 2 bases and J 0 bases; nucleotides not matched to a gene: 8. Germline lookup yields CDR1 SGHTA and CDR2 FQGTGA. As DNA, the CDR3 is TGTGCCAGCAGCTTACGGACTAGCGGGGCGCCCCCCTCCTACAATGAGCAGTTCTTC. It translates to CASSLRTSGAPPSYNEQFF.

This clone was counted only a few times. The chain is built from TRBV19 and TRBJ2-2; 8 nucleotides match TRBD2. Germline CDR1 and CDR2: LNHDA and SQIVND (reference sequence). CDR3 size: 13 residues. V was clipped by 5 bases and J by 7 bases; unmatched bases: 3. For the CDR3, the DNA is TGTGCCAGTAGTGTCACTAGCGGCGGGGAGCTGTTTTTT. It codes for CASSVTSGGELFF.

This chain uses TRBV19 with TRBJ1-3; D call uncertain. Per the germline V gene, CDR1 is LNHDA and CDR2 is SQIVND (reference sequence). Trimming took 7 bases from V and 4 from J, leaving 11 bases between them. The CDR3 is 13 amino acids. CDR3 protein: CASMLYLGNTIYF. Written as DNA, the CDR3 is TGTGCCAGTATGCTATATTTAGGAAACACCATATATTTT.

This clone was detected only a few times. The rearrangement uses TRBV28 and TRBJ1-1; weak D call: TRBD1 (5 bases). Germline CDR1 is MDHEN and CDR2 is SYDVKM. With 6 bases removed from V and 8 bases from J, the gap between germline ends came to 16 bases. The CDR3 extends over 13 amino acids. The CDR3 loop is CASSPGGLGEAFF. CDR3 coding DNA: TGTGCCAGCAGCCCCGGGGGTTTGGGGGAAGCTTTCTTT.

This clone was detected a few times. The chain carries TRBV6-5 and TRBJ1-1; 8 bases match TRBD1. V gave up 6 bases and J gave up 1 base; unmatched junction bases: 7. The CDR3 is 15 residues long. Germline loops: CDR1 MNHEY, CDR2 SVGAGI. CDR3 protein: CASRVSGGANTEAFF. The CDR3 nucleotides are TGTGCCAGCAGGGTTTCAGGGGGCGCGAACACTGAAGCTTTCTTT.

V gene TRBV30 combines with J gene TRBJ2-7; no clear D gene. Germline V gives CDR1 GTSNPN, CDR2 SVGIG (reference sequence). The V end was cut by 4 bases, the J end by 3 bases, with 10 bases between. CDR3 length: 12 amino acids. Written as DNA, the CDR3 is TGTGCCTGGAACACGAACAACTACGAGCAGTACTTC. Protein: CAWNTNNYEQYF.

J is TRBJ1-1 and V is TRBV7-6; maybe TRBD1 (5 bases). The germline V and J ends were trimmed by 1 base and 4 bases, with 10 bases remaining between them. Germline CDR1 and CDR2: SGHVS and FNYEAQ. CDR3 length: 14 residues. This CDR3 is CASSLGGVSTEAFF. The CDR3 DNA is TGTGCCAGCAGCTTAGGGGGGGTGTCCACTGAAGCTTTCTTT.

This clone was seen a handful of times. The rearrangement joins TRBV2 to TRBJ1-5; maybe TRBD1 (6 bases). CDR1 and CDR2 from the germline V gene are SNHLY and FYNNEI. CDR3 size: 15 residues. V was cut by 3 bases and J by 3 bases, with 12 bases left in between. The CDR3 DNA reads TGTGCCAGCAGTGATTTCGGGACAACCAATCAGCCCCAGCATTTT. Translating it yields CASSDFGTTNQPQHF. Combining the CDR3 with reference TRBV2 and TRBJ1-5 gives the whole variable domain EPEVTQTPSHQVTQMGQEVILRCVPISNHLYFYWYRQILGQKVEFLVSFYNNEISEKSEIFDDQFSVERPDGSNFTLKIRSTKLEDSAMYFCASSDFGTTNQPQHFGDGTRLSIL.

The J gene is TRBJ1-2, the V gene TRBV6-1; D not certain. V was trimmed by 3 bases and J by 4 bases, leaving 21 bases between them. CDR3 length: 17 amino acids. Germline lookup yields CDR1 MNHNS and CDR2 SASEGT. CDR3 nucleotides: TGTGCCAGCAGTGATCTTAGCCTAAGTCGCGCGTTCTATGGCTACACCTTC. Protein sequence: CASSDLSLSRAFYGYTF.

This clone was counted between two and nine times. The chain combines TRBV7-3 with TRBJ1-6; possibly TRBD1 for D (6 bases). Germline V CDR1 and CDR2: SGHTA, FQGTGA. The CDR3 runs 14 residues. The ends were cut back, 6 bases at V and 7 bases at J, with 13 bases in the middle. The CDR3 DNA follows: TGTGCCAGCAGTACAACAGGGATGAATTCACCCCTCCACTTT. Translated, it gives CASSTTGMNSPLHF.

The CDR3 region is CASSDRDFSGNTIYF. For the CDR3, the DNA is TGTGCCAGTAGTGACAGGGATTTCTCTGGAAACACCATATATTTT. The rearrangement joins TRBV19 to TRBJ1-3, with 7 bases identical to TRBD1. The V and J ends lost 5 bases and 0 bases, in that order; junction bases with no gene match: 4. The germline V gene encodes CDR1 LNHDA and CDR2 SQIVND (reference sequence). This CDR3 contains 15 residues.

The chain carries TRBV6-4 and TRBJ2-1; 11 nucleotides agree with TRBD2. CDR3 size: 14 residues. Looked up from germline, CDR1 is MRHNA and CDR2 is SNTAGT. V lost 8 bases, J lost 4 bases, and 4 bases stayed unmatched. This CDR3 reads CASQRLAGYNEQFF. The CDR3 DNA reads as TGTGCCAGCCAGAGACTAGCGGGATACAATGAGCAGTTCTTC.

The sample holds one count of this clone. This sequence joins TRBV2 and TRBJ1-2; 9 nucleotides agree with TRBD1. The CDR3 has 14 residues. Germline CDR1 SNHLY, CDR2 FYNNEI. The V and J ends lost 6 bases and 7 bases, in that order; junction bases with no gene match: 9. This chain's CDR3 is CASRRITGGSGYTF. In DNA, the CDR3 is TGTGCCAGCAGAAGAATTACAGGGGGCTCTGGCTACACCTTC.

This clone was observed a handful of times. The germline gene is not matched at one end of the junction; a read error may be the cause. This chain connects TRBV30 to TRBJ1-5; D is perhaps TRBD1 (5 bases). Germline assignment: CDR1 GTSNPN and CDR2 SVGIG (reference sequence). The CDR3 is made up of 15 amino acids. CDR3 residues: CAWSVTGTNNQPQNF. The CDR3 DNA reads TGTGCCTGGAGTGTAACAGGAACCAACAATCAGCCCCAGAATTTT. Looking up the rest from reference TRBV30 and TRBJ1-5 gives the full variable domain: SQTIHQWPATLVQPVGSPLSLECTVEGTSNPNLYWYRQAAGRGLQLLFYSVGIGQISSEVPQNLSASRPQDRQFILSSKKLLLSDSGFYLCAWSVTGTNNQPQNFGDGTRLSIL.

This chain joins TRBV6-1 and TRBJ1-1; the D gene is possibly TRBD1 (6 bases). Germline V gene data show CDR1 as MNHNS and CDR2 as SASEGT. The CDR3 is 14 amino acids. With 8 bases removed from V and 5 bases from J, the gap between germline ends came to 18 bases. The DNA for the CDR3 is TGTGCCAGCGCAGAACAGGGAGGGGAGACTGAAGCTTTCTTT. It yields the protein CASAEQGGETEAFF.

The gene calls are TRBV7-9 and TRBJ2-7; unclear D gene. This CDR3 is 11 amino acids long. Trimming shortened V by 5 bases and J by 0 bases, and 2 bases separated the two germline ends. Germline CDR1 reads SEHNR; CDR2 reads FQNEAQ (reference sequence). CDR3 region: CASSHSYEQYF. CDR3 sequence (DNA): TGTGCCAGCAGCCACTCCTACGAGCAGTACTTC.